This TCR beta chain appears in the sequencing data of a study of T cells in Graves' hyperthyroidism and ophthalmopathy (dated by TCRdb to between 2018 and 2021). Background on the whole study: Peripheral blood was sampled at the time of initial diagnosis, prior to any treatment. The roughly 91 discovery patients were randomly split 7:3 into training and test sets. In six Graves' hyperthyroidism patients, the study also compared T-cell repertoires from thyroid tissue with T-cell repertoires from blood. Prospective prediction of ophthalmopathy was tested in an independent validation cohort of 18 to 20 hyperthyroidism patients and 17 patients who later progressed to ophthalmopathy. The paper describes TCR Vbeta CDR3 sequencing of roughly 130 peripheral blood samples, made up of 43 ophthalmopathy patients, some 80 hyperthyroidism patients and 17 progressor patients. To identify distinguishing TCR V-J signatures, a discovery cohort of about 95 patients was used, comprising 40 to 45 with Graves' ophthalmopathy and around 57 with stable Graves' hyperthyroidism. Following sampling, methimazole starting at 30 mg daily was given to hyperthyroidism patients, and high-dose intravenous methylprednisolone was given to ophthalmopathy patients.

In this sample, this clonotype turned up a few times. Its target antigen remains unknown. Base qualities are missing; no much larger clone stands one base away. The germline V gene (reference sequence) yields GTSNPN for CDR1 and SVGIG for CDR2. V and J lose 4 bases and 1 base, and a span of 20 bases separates them. Taken from cysteine to phenylalanine, the CDR3 has 16 residues. Only the CDR3 region is kept as DNA, spanning 48 bases read in frame from base 1. Moderately to severely active disease, a Clinical Activity Score of at least 3, a NOSPECS grade of at least 4, and a duration under 3 months were present in ophthalmopathy patients. Patients with uncontrolled infections, other autoimmune diseases, pregnancy or lactation were excluded. Diagnoses were established on the basis of clinical symptoms, serum thyroxine and TRAb, thyroid ultrasound, and orbital computed tomography. PBMCs were separated from under 11 ml of fresh peripheral blood using Ficoll-Paque density gradient centrifugation. Total RNA was extracted using Trizol reagent, and RNA quality was assessed on an Agilent 2100 Bioanalyzer.

The full study reports these points: In validation, progression to ophthalmopathy was predicted by the model with around 71% sensitivity and around 75% specificity, a median of approximately 7.1 months before onset. Sample size was not statistically predetermined, and investigators were not blinded to group allocation. A model built on a 13 V-J signature distinguished ophthalmopathy from stable hyperthyroidism, reaching 85% to 90% sensitivity and approximately 83% specificity in cross-validation and 80%/75% in testing. Most expanded thyroid clonotypes (frequency above 0.001) were also found in blood, which suggests that blood repertoires may mirror thyroid immune responses.

Amplification of TCR beta CDR3 regions was carried out from RNA transcripts. A first-round RT-PCR of the TCR CDR3 used the HTBI primer set with the Qiagen OneStep RT-PCR kit. Libraries were constructed in a second round of multiplex PCR, after which size selection and purification were performed. The libraries were sequenced on an Illumina HiSeq2000 using paired-end 100 bp reads. The authors' pipeline ran thus. SOAPnuke was used to process the raw data, removing reads that contained adapters or uncalled bases, had a mean Phred below 15, or lacked an exact match to the constant primer or identifier. COPE v1.2.5 was used to merge the high-quality paired reads, and each unique nucleotide sequence was defined as a clonotype. MiTCR v1.1 was used to align clonotypes to the IMGT TRBV, TRBD and TRBJ reference segments. Only V-J combinations with frequency above 0.0001, covering 99.2% of repertoires, were analysed. The TCS score was defined as the ratio of F50 (clonal expansion) to E x V (chaos), calculated using BLOSUM62-based TCRdist between CDR3 peptides within each V-J. Welch's t-statistics and random forest reduced around 510 V-J features to about 13, which were used in a naive Bayes classifier (R e1071). Through fastp at Q25 and MiXCR, TCRdb rebuilt clones from the public reads, retaining in-frame beta chains. Merged by CDR3 protein, the rows form single entries marked with the most common genes and DNA. None of the V and J calls come from the authors' own analysis; TCRdb made them. This sample is represented by hundreds of thousands of distinct CDR3 sequences; approximately 15% of them were singletons. The ten largest make up roughly 13% of the sample.

The clonotype was recovered from a young man with Graves' ophthalmopathy. The sequence is built from TRBV30 and TRBJ2-7; possibly the D gene is TRBD1, per 6 matching bases. Sequenced material: blood. The nucleotide sequence reads as follows: TGTGCCTGGAACAGGGACGATGCTCAGGGTTCCTACGAGCAGTACTTC. Its protein reads: CAWNRDDAQGSYEQYF.